The 13 T cell receptor beta chains given below trace back to one sample, sequenced in a study of sequential checkpoint blockade in melanoma. Treatment indicated: randomized to nivolumab then ipilimumab (arm A) or the reverse (arm B). Libraries were prepared by immunoSEQ multiplex PCR; TCRdb keeps only in-frame clonotypes and omits some of them. The table has around 41,000 clones, roughly 89% seen once. This specimen was CD8+ T cells sorted from blood (inferred from file names), taken from a patient given nivolumab and ipilimumab in sequence. Source of these receptors: a human donor with melanoma.

V is TRBV19 and J is TRBJ2-7; 10 nucleotides agree with TRBD1. The junction had 12 bases not matched to a gene; V was cut back by 10 bases and J by 3 bases. Germline V gives CDR1 LNHDA, CDR2 SQIVND (reference sequence). The CDR3 contains 15 residues. CDR3 protein: CATSNLGQGFYEQYF. The CDR3 DNA is TGTGCCACCTCAAACCTGGGACAGGGGTTCTACGAGCAGTACTTC.

The V call is TRBV15, the J call TRBJ2-5; weak D call: TRBD2 (6 bases). Between the trimmed V and J ends, which lost 6 bases and 5 bases, there was a span of 13 bases. From germline, CDR1 is LNHNV and CDR2 YYDKDF (reference sequence). This CDR3 is built from 13 residues. CDR3 residues: CATRRRERETQYF. The DNA for the CDR3 is TGTGCCACCAGGCGCCGGGAGCGGGAGACCCAGTACTTC. Combining the CDR3 with reference TRBV15 and TRBJ2-5 gives the whole variable domain DAMVIQNPRYQVTQFGKPVTLSCSQTLNHNVMYWYQQKSSQAPKLLFHYYDKDFNNEADTPDNFQSRRPNTSFCFLDIRSPGLGDTAMYLCATRRRERETQYFGPGTRLLVL.

The V call is TRBV9, the J call TRBJ2-2, with a weak D call TRBD2 (6 bases). Trimming pared 4 bases from V and 4 bases from J, leaving 17 bases between. CDR3 length equals 16 residues. Germline CDR1 is SGDLS and CDR2 is YYNGEE. The CDR3 DNA is TGTGCCAGCAGCCCCCAGACGGGAGAGACCACCGGGGAGCTGTTTTTT. Translated: CASSPQTGETTGELFF. Full variable domain (missing parts from reference TRBV9 and TRBJ2-2): DSGVTQTPKHLITATGQRVTLRCSPRSGDLSVYWYQQSLDQGLQFLIQYYNGEERAKGNILERFSAQQFPDLHSELNLSSLELGDSALYFCASSPQTGETTGELFFGEGSRLTVL.

Only one count was recorded for this clone. V gene TRBV5-4 combines with J gene TRBJ1-2; 9 nucleotides agree with TRBD1. CDR1 SGHNT and CDR2 YYREEE come from the germline V gene (reference sequence). This CDR3 is built from 13 residues. V shed 2 bases and J 6 bases; nucleotides not matched to a gene: 2. CDR3 residues: CASSLQGADGYTF. The CDR3, as DNA: TGTGCCAGCAGCTTACAGGGGGCGGATGGCTACACCTTC.

V gene TRBV5-4 combines with J gene TRBJ2-7; D is possibly TRBD2 (5 bases). The CDR3 runs to 16 residues. Trimming left V 4 bases short and J 0 bases short, with 17 bases between. Germline CDR1 SGHNT, CDR2 YYREEE (reference sequence). The CDR3 region is CASSPSFGLSSYEQYF. The CDR3 coding sequence is TGTGCCAGCAGCCCTTCATTTGGACTGAGCTCCTACGAGCAGTACTTC.

The chain combines TRBV9 with TRBJ2-3; 14 bases are shared with TRBD2. After removal of 4 bases from V and 3 bases from J, the junction contained 7 bases not matched to a gene. Looked up from germline, CDR1 is SGDLS and CDR2 is YYNGEE. The CDR3 runs 17 residues. CDR3 protein: CASSSEGLAGVTDTQYF. DNA of the CDR3: TGTGCCAGCAGCTCCGAGGGACTAGCGGGAGTAACAGATACGCAGTATTTT.

The rearrangement links TRBV19 to TRBJ1-1; the match to TRBD1 covers 7 bases. J was trimmed by 3 bases and V by 7 bases; bases with no gene match: 11. Per the germline V gene, CDR1 is LNHDA and CDR2 is SQIVND (reference sequence). The CDR3 is 15 residues long. The DNA of the CDR3 is TGTGCCAGTACCCGGACAGGAAGAGGATACACTGAAGCTTTCTTT. It yields the protein CASTRTGRGYTEAFF.

This chain links TRBV4-1 with TRBJ1-5; 7 nucleotides agree with TRBD1. Germline-derived CDR1 and CDR2 are MGHRA and YSYEKL. This CDR3 contains 15 residues. Unmatched junction bases numbered 5, after V lost 0 bases and J lost 6 bases. Here the CDR3 DNA reads TGCGCCAGCAGCCAAGAAAACAGGGGAGGTCAGCCCCAGCATTTT. Its protein is CASSQENRGGQPQHF.

The chain couples TRBV28 to TRBJ1-1, with 7 bases identical to TRBD1. Trimming took 6 bases from V and 7 from J; bases not matched to a gene: 11. This CDR3 is built from 14 residues. Germline V gene lookup returns CDR1 MDHEN and CDR2 SYDVKM. CDR3 residues: CASSSTGVFGEAFF. CDR3 nucleotide sequence: TGTGCCAGCAGCTCAACAGGGGTTTTCGGTGAAGCTTTCTTT.

The chain carries TRBV4-1 and TRBJ1-1; no clear D gene. The CDR3 totals 16 residues. V was shortened by 0 bases and J by 0 bases, with 11 bases between the two germline ends. Germline CDR1 reads MGHRA; CDR2 reads YSYEKL. CDR3 residues: CASSQDERYLNTEAFF. CDR3 DNA sequence: TGCGCCAGCAGCCAAGATGAGAGGTACTTGAACACTGAAGCTTTCTTT.

The chain combines TRBV9 with TRBJ2-1; TRBD2 matches 11 bases. The junction had 10 bases not matched to a gene; V was cut back by 4 bases and J by 7 bases. Per the germline V gene, CDR1 is SGDLS and CDR2 is YYNGEE. This CDR3 has 16 residues. The CDR3 loop reads CASSPVRLAGPNEQFF. CDR3 sequence (DNA): TGTGCCAGCAGCCCGGTGAGACTAGCGGGACCTAATGAGCAGTTCTTC.

The chain links TRBV30 to TRBJ1-4, with 8 bases aligning to TRBD1. J lost 0 bases, V lost 3 bases, and 6 bases had no gene match. CDR3 length: 16 residues. Looked up from germline, CDR1 is GTSNPN and CDR2 is SVGIG (reference sequence). Written as DNA, the CDR3 is TGTGCCTGGAGCATCGGGACAGGATCAACTAATGAAAAACTGTTTTTT. Protein sequence: CAWSIGTGSTNEKLFF.

The chain couples TRBV7-9 to TRBJ2-7; D may be TRBD2 (5 bases). The CDR3 is 13 residues long. Germline V gene data show CDR1 as SEHNR and CDR2 as FQNEAQ (reference sequence). V shed 3 bases and J shed 5 bases, with 11 bases lying between them. This CDR3 is CASSFGPGNEQYV. CDR3 sequence (DNA): TGTGCCAGCAGCTTCGGTCCCGGGAACGAGCAGTACGTC.